The clone carrying this TCR beta chain was seen a few times. What it recognizes is unknown. The source of the sample is a study of CD8 T cells in ankylosing spondylitis. Broader study findings: Blood of patients with ankylosing spondylitis appeared to be characterized by a TCR beta motif of eight highly homologous variants. Disease-linked clones were CD8+ and relatively rare in peripheral blood.

V was pared by 4 bases and J by 5 bases, with 11 bases of the junction left unmatched. The CDR3 runs to 15 residues. Germline loops: CDR1 PRHDT, CDR2 FYEKMQ (reference sequence). TCRdb redid the calling of the 5' RACE reads with MiXCR, one entry per CDR3 protein. The sample comprises about 220,000 distinct CDR3 sequences, about 18% of which are singletons, and roughly 46% rests with the top ten. The source material was blood, either unsorted or a sorted T cell fraction (not recorded which). The receptor comes from a male donor with ankylosing spondylitis. This sequence joins TRBV13 and TRBJ2-7, with TRBD1 matching over 7 bases. The CDR3 loop reads CASSSSTGLMDEQYF. CDR3 nucleotide sequence: TGTGCCAGCAGCTCGTCGACAGGGTTGATGGACGAGCAGTACTTC.